These T cell receptor beta chains were read from a single sample in a study of Ad26.COV2.S vaccination and SARS-CoV-2 variants. TCRdb keeps only in-frame clones here, not all; method: immunoSEQ multiplex PCR. The sample contains fewer than 800,000 clones, 80% to 90% of which appear only once. The sample in question was peripheral blood, obtained in a trial of Ad26.COV2.S vaccine versus placebo. Source of these receptors: a person between 18 and 60 years old who received the Ad26.COV2.S COVID-19 vaccine or a placebo. CDR3s include the opening cysteine and the closing phenylalanine or tryptophan. A D gene is named only where the DNA matches it firmly. Size tells how often a clone was seen (once, few, many) or the class of an expanded clone, and some rows leave it out.

size	V	D	J	length	DNA	CDR3
NA	TRBV3-1/TRBV3-2	NA	TRBJ2-7	14	TGTGCCAGCAGCCAAGGCGGGCCTGCTGGCGAGCAGTACTTC	CASSQGGPAGEQYF
NA	TRBV24-1	NA	TRBJ2-1	14	TGTGCCACCAGTGACGAAGGTTCCTACAATGAGCAGTTCTTC	CATSDEGSYNEQFF
NA	TRBV12-3/TRBV12-4	NA	TRBJ1-1	13	TGTGCCAGCACCCTGAAGGGGGGCACTGAAGCTTTCTTT	CASTLKGGTEAFF
NA	TRBV5-6	NA	TRBJ1-2	12	TGTGCCAGCAGCTTGTGGTCCGATGGCTACACCTTC	CASSLWSDGYTF
NA	TRBV6-6	NA	TRBJ1-1	14	TGTGCCAGCACCCTCACAGGGTCCGGGACTGAAGCTTTCTTT	CASTLTGSGTEAFF
NA	TRBV27	NA	TRBJ1-5	12	TGTGCCAGCAGTCCTACGGGTCAGCCCCAGCATTTT	CASSPTGQPQHF
NA	TRBV11-2	TRBD2	TRBJ2-2	15	TGTGCCAGCAGCTTTGCGGGAGTGAACACCGGGGAGCTGTTTTTT	CASSFAGVNTGELFF
few	TRBV14	TRBD2	TRBJ2-7	16	TGTGCCAGCAGTCCCCGCTTAGCGGGCTTCTCCTACGAGCAGTACTTC	CASSPRLAGFSYEQYF
once	TRBV18	NA	TRBJ1-5	13	TGTGCCAGCTCACCGTCGGGGGATCAGCCCCAGCATTTT	CASSPSGDQPQHF
NA	TRBV28	NA	TRBJ2-7	12	TGTGCCAGCACACGGGCCTCCTACGAGCAGTACTTC	CASTRASYEQYF
NA	TRBV6-6	NA	TRBJ2-1	12	TGTGCCAGCACCAAGAGGGAGAATGAGCAGTTCTTC	CASTKRENEQFF
NA	TRBV28	NA	TRBJ2-1	12	TGTGCCACCTCTATAACTTACAATGAGCAGTTCTTC	CATSITYNEQFF
NA	TRBV7-2	TRBD2	TRBJ2-4	16	TGTGCCAGCAGCATGGGGGGGGAGCTAGCCAAAAACATTCAGTACTTC	CASSMGGELAKNIQYF
NA	TRBV19	NA	TRBJ1-1	15	TGTGCCAGTAGCGCTTACAGGGCCGGGGATACTGAAGCTTTCTTT	CASSAYRAGDTEAFF
few	TRBV11-2	NA	TRBJ2-6	15	TGTGCCAGCAGCTTATGGGGATCTGGGGCCAACGTCCTGACTTTC	CASSLWGSGANVLTF
NA	TRBV10-3	NA	TRBJ2-5	15	TGTGCCATCAGTGAGTCGAGGGGATACCAAGAGACCCAGTACTTC	CAISESRGYQETQYF
once	TRBV7-8	NA	TRBJ1-6	15	TGTGCCAGCAGCTTACAGACAAGATTTAATTCACCCCTCCACTTT	CASSLQTRFNSPLHF
few	TRBV10-1	NA	TRBJ2-3	15	TGCGCCAGCAGTGATGGCGGAGCTAGCACAGATACGCAGTATTTT	CASSDGGASTDTQYF
NA	TRBV11-2	NA	TRBJ2-5	14	TGTGCCAGCAGCTTAGGGTCAGGGGAGGAGACCCAGTACTTC	CASSLGSGEETQYF
few	TRBV7-2	TRBD1	TRBJ1-5	16	TGTGCCAGCAGCGCACAGGGGGGCCTCGCTAGTCAGCCCCAGCATTTT	CASSAQGGLASQPQHF
NA	TRBV5-1	NA	TRBJ1-2	13	TGCGCCAGCAGTACCCAGGGGAACTATGGCTACACCTTC	CASSTQGNYGYTF
NA	TRBV15	NA	TRBJ2-5	14	TGTGCCACCAGCAGGTTCGACGGCAAAGAGACCCAGTACTTC	CATSRFDGKETQYF
NA	TRBV2	TRBD1	TRBJ1-5	11	TGTGCCAGCAGATACAGGGGAACCCAGCATTTT	CASRYRGTQHF
NA	TRBV6-5	NA	TRBJ1-1	13	TGTGCCAGCAGCGTTAGACCGAACACTGAAGCTTTCTTT	CASSVRPNTEAFF
NA	TRBV6-5	TRBD1	TRBJ1-2	14	TGTGCCAGCAGTCTAGAGGACAGGGGGTATGGCTACACCTTC	CASSLEDRGYGYTF
NA	TRBV2	TRBD1	TRBJ1-1	14	TGTGCCAGCAGTGGCTTGACAGGGAGGGCTGAAGCTTTCTTT	CASSGLTGRAEAFF
NA	TRBV10-3	NA	TRBJ1-1	11	TGTGCCATCAGTGCGGACACTGAAGCTTTCTTT	CAISADTEAFF
NA	TRBV19	NA	TRBJ1-5	13	TGTGCCAGTAGTATAAATGGGTATCAGCCCCAGCATTTT	CASSINGYQPQHF
NA	TRBV12-3/TRBV12-4	NA	TRBJ1-2	13	TGTGCCAGCAGTTTGGGGGTCAACTATGGCTACACCTTC	CASSLGVNYGYTF
NA	TRBV12-5	TRBD2	TRBJ2-5	15	TGTGCTAGTGGCCTGGGACTAGCGGGAGAGGAGACCCAGTACTTC	CASGLGLAGEETQYF
NA	TRBV7-9	NA	TRBJ1-5	15	TGTGCCAGCAGTCCCGGTTCGTCGGGGGCTCAGCCCCAGCATTTT	CASSPGSSGAQPQHF
NA	TRBV6-6	TRBD1	TRBJ1-6	15	TGTGCCAGCAGGAACCCGGGAGGGGGCAGTTCACCCCTCCACTTT	CASRNPGGGSSPLHF
NA	TRBV4-3	TRBD1	TRBJ2-5	15	TGCGCCAGCAGCCTGGACAGGGGATGGCAAGAGACCCAGTACTTC	CASSLDRGWQETQYF
NA	TRBV2	TRBD2	TRBJ2-1	16	TGTGCCAGCGTCCGAGCACTAGCGGGAGGGTACAATGAGCAGTTCTTC	CASVRALAGGYNEQFF
NA	TRBV6-2/TRBV6-3	TRBD1	TRBJ1-5	18	TGTGCCAGCAGTTCACCGGGACAGGGGACAATCGGCAATCAGCCCCAGCATTTT	CASSSPGQGTIGNQPQHF
NA	TRBV29-1	NA	TRBJ2-2	12	TGCAGCGTTAACTTAGCGACCGGGGAGCTGTTTTTT	CSVNLATGELFF
NA	TRBV27	TRBD2	TRBJ2-1	18	TGTGCCAGCAGTTTTGGGGCTAGCGGGAGATTCGTCGGCAATGAGCAGTTCTTC	CASSFGASGRFVGNEQFF